The TCR beta chain under discussion was sequenced for a study of monozygotic twins with inflammatory bowel disease. Study results and caveats: On the inverse Simpson index, IBD patients scored lower for TCRbeta diversity than healthy co-twins. Twins classed as concordant or discordant showed no difference in repertoire similarity, possibly from limited power.

With respect to this clonotype: Its antigen is not identified.

Whole blood without T cell sorting served as the source of isolated total RNA. The CDR3 contains 17 residues. Template switching was used to attach UMIs, which incorporated a 6-nucleotide sample barcode. TCRdb re-analyzed the 5' RACE reads; it lists each CDR3 protein once, without DNA. This listing includes 200,000 to 250,000 distinct CDR3 sequences. The sequence came from a human donor with ulcerative colitis or Crohn's disease, or a healthy co-twin of an affected twin (not recorded which). The rearrangement joins TRBV12-3 or TRBV12-4 to TRBJ1-5; TCRdb reports TRBD1, a call that lacks DNA to check it against. The sample consisted of blood. The CDR3 protein is CASSLEGRKGVNQPQHF.